These 13 T cell receptor beta chains came from one sample sequenced in a study of beta chain bispecific antibodies for T cell cancers. TCRdb analysed the 5' RACE reads with MiXCR anew, one entry per CDR3 protein. The sample consists of about 15,000 distinct CDR3 sequences, less than 2.5% of them appearing once. These receptors lack a known antigen. General study results and limits: Most targeted TRBV signal came from the leukemia cell line cells, not normal T cells.

T cells were expanded from blood mononuclear cells for about three days with anti-CD3 OKT3 or CD3/CD28 beads. The specimen sequenced was healthy donor T cells cultured with leukemia cells. These receptor sequences come from a human donor in good health. Some clones in this sample may be carry-over from other donors' samples.

Many counts were recorded for this clonotype. This rearrangement joins TRBV30 to TRBJ2-7; TRBD1 or TRBD2 may be the D gene (6 bases each). CDR3 size: 13 residues. From germline, CDR1 is GTSNPN and CDR2 SVGIG (reference sequence). Between the trimmed V and J ends, which lost 0 bases and 6 bases, there was a span of 12 bases. As DNA, the CDR3 is TGTGCCTGGAGTGTCTTGGGGGGCAGCGAGCAGTACTTC. Residues: CAWSVLGGSEQYF.

At least ten counts were recorded for this clonotype. This chain links TRBV20-1 with TRBJ2-3; D gene ambiguous. From germline, CDR1 is DFQATT and CDR2 SNEGSKA (reference sequence). V shed 0 bases and J shed 1 base, with 14 bases lying between them. This CDR3 is built from 16 residues. CDR3 in DNA: TGCAGTGCTAGAGATAGAATCCGACACCGCACAGATACGCAGTATTTT. Amino acids: CSARDRIRHRTDTQYF.

To note about this clonotype: Since a much larger clone is just one base distant, this may be a read error. The chain uses TRBV12-3 or TRBV12-4 and TRBJ2-5; D is possibly TRBD2 (6 bases). The length of the CDR3 is 13 residues. V lost 7 bases to trimming and J lost 5 bases, with 14 bases between them. CDR3 sequence reads: CASTGPGGETQYF. CDR3 bases: TGTGCCAGCACCGGGCCTGGGGGGGAGACCCAGTACTTC.

Many counts were recorded for this clonotype. The J gene is TRBJ2-3, the V gene TRBV15; TRBD2 is a possible D gene (7 bases). The germline CDR1 and CDR2 sequences are LNHNV and YYDKDF (reference sequence). This CDR3 spans 18 amino acids. V was clipped by 0 bases and J by 0 bases, with 16 bases between them. CDR3 DNA sequence: TGTGCCACCAGCAGAGATCTGGGGAGGGACACTAGCACAGATACGCAGTATTTT. This sequence encodes CATSRDLGRDTSTDTQYF.

This clonotype was recorded many times. The chain has TRBV12-3 or TRBV12-4 and TRBJ2-3; D is ambiguous. The CDR3 sequence is 15 residues long. The germline V and J ends were trimmed by 0 bases and 0 bases, with 7 bases remaining between them. Here the CDR3 DNA reads TGTGCCAGCAGTTTAGCGCGGCAGAGCACAGATACGCAGTATTTT. As protein: CASSLARQSTDTQYF.

This clonotype was seen ten or more times. The chain is built from TRBV10-3 and TRBJ1-6, with D uncertain. Trimming pared 2 bases from V and 0 bases from J, leaving 11 bases between. CDR1 is ENHRY and CDR2 is SYGVKD in the germline V gene. The CDR3 covers 17 residues. CDR3 sequence reads: CAISEPTESSYNSPLHF. The CDR3 region has the DNA TGTGCCATCAGTGAGCCCACTGAGAGCTCCTATAATTCACCCCTCCACTTT.

At least ten counts were recorded for this clonotype. The J gene is TRBJ2-5, the V gene TRBV5-1; 8 nucleotides match TRBD2. The CDR3 length is 14 residues. Trimming cost V 4 bases and J 5 bases; bases outside gene matches: 7. Germline values: CDR1 SGHRS, CDR2 YFSETQ. CDR3 sequence (DNA): TGCGCCAGCAGCCCGGCCGGGGGGGGCGAGACCCAGTACTTC. The encoded protein is CASSPAGGGETQYF.

This clonotype was detected many times. The chain couples TRBV4-1 to TRBJ1-1; D not certain. Germline V gene sequence: CDR1 MGHRA, CDR2 YSYEKL. CDR3 size: 13 residues. V dropped 3 bases and J dropped 5 bases, with 10 bases sitting between them. The CDR3 region has the DNA TGCGCCAGCAGCCATCGGGTGGATACTGAAGCTTTCTTT. It translates to CASSHRVDTEAFF.

This clonotype was seen at least ten times. The rearrangement links TRBV5-5 to TRBJ2-5, with D unresolved. V was cut by 0 bases and J by 7 bases, with 13 bases left in between. Germline CDR1 and CDR2: SGHKS and YYEKEE (reference sequence). The CDR3 loop spans 14 amino acids. CDR3 bases: TGTGCCAGCAGCTTGGCGTGGGGTTTCGGGACCCAGTACTTC. This gives the protein CASSLAWGFGTQYF.

This clonotype was found many times. The chain recombines TRBV10-3 with TRBJ1-2; 7 positions match TRBD1. Germline V CDR1 and CDR2: ENHRY, SYGVKD. The junction had 13 bases not matched to a gene; V was cut back by 4 bases and J by 5 bases. This CDR3 contains 16 residues. The DNA of the CDR3 is TGTGCCATCAGTGGACCCCGCCGGACAGGATCTTATGGCTACACCTTC. Its protein product is CAISGPRRTGSYGYTF.

This clonotype appeared many times. DNA for the CDR3: TGTGCCAGCAGCCGGGACAGCCACGAGCAGTACTTC. It specifies CASSRDSHEQYF. The V and J genes are TRBV5-4 and TRBJ2-7, with 7 bases matching TRBD1. Germline V lookup: CDR1 SGHNT, CDR2 YYREEE (reference sequence). The CDR3 sequence is 12 residues long. Trimming removed 4 bases from V and 5 bases from J; junction bases left unmatched: 3.

This clonotype appeared many times. The chain couples TRBV14 to TRBJ1-2; TRBD1 might be the D (5 bases). V was pared by 4 bases and J by 3 bases, with 12 bases between. The CDR3 is 14 amino acids. The germline V gene has CDR1 SGHDN and CDR2 FVKESK. For the CDR3, the DNA is TGTGCCAGCAGCCCCAGGGAGGGCTACTATGGCTACACCTTC. This sequence encodes CASSPREGYYGYTF.

This clonotype was seen repeatedly, ten times or more. The rearrangement uses TRBV12-3 or TRBV12-4 and TRBJ2-7; 7 bases line up with TRBD1. The CDR3 length is 14 residues. V lost 4 bases, J lost 4 bases, and 7 bases stayed unmatched. The CDR3 DNA is TGTGCCAGCAGTTCAACCGGGACAGCATACGAGCAGTACTTC. It is translated as CASSSTGTAYEQYF.